The clone carrying this T cell receptor beta chain was seen more than once but under ten times. Per the original data handling: Estimated nucleated cell counts came from reference gene primer amplification. This table comes from immunoSEQ multiplex PCR, and its TCRdb copy is limited to in-frame clones, with some not included. V and J calls and clone size come straight from that table; D and trimming were deduced from the DNA. The sample consists of approximately 110,000 clones, roughly 71% of them appearing once. The CDR3 extends over 14 amino acids. Per the germline V gene, CDR1 is SGHVS and CDR2 is FQNEAQ. With 5 bases clipped from V and 8 bases from J, the junction kept 9 bases outside the gene matches. These data belong to a study of blood T cell repertoires in COVID-19. Study at large: The United States, Italy and Spain supplied acute and convalescent COVID-19 samples. PBMCs, B-cell-depleted T cells, or T cells provided the cDNA or gDNA that made up the material.

Sequenced material: peripheral blood. The receptor was isolated from a man older than 75 with acute or convalescent COVID-19. The chain has TRBV7-8 and TRBJ2-3; TRBD1 matches 8 bases. The CDR3 sequence: CASSRGQGGLTQYF. The CDR3 bases are TGTGCCAGCAGCCGAGGACAGGGCGGTCTTACGCAGTATTTT.